Presented here are 27 T cell receptor beta chains from one specimen sequenced in a study of technical replicates of blood from a handful of donors. The data were produced by immunoSEQ multiplex PCR, yet TCRdb's version contains in-frame clones alone and is incomplete. The repertoire holds 55,000 to 75,000 clones, with over 85% as singletons. Sequencing was carried out using PBMCs. The receptor set was obtained from a human donor in good health. Some clones in this sample may be carry-over from other donors' samples.

The CDR3 protein is CASRRDGTSYEQYF. DNA for the CDR3: TGTGCCAGCAGGCGGGACGGGACTTCCTACGAGCAGTACTTC. The chain links TRBV6-5 to TRBJ2-7, with D possibly matching TRBD2 (6 bases). Germline V gene data show CDR1 as MNHEY and CDR2 as SVGAGI. This CDR3 contains 14 residues. The ends were cut back, 6 bases at V and 1 base at J, with 13 bases in the middle.

This clone was recorded once. This sequence joins TRBV5-1 and TRBJ2-3, with no clear D. The CDR3 sequence is 15 residues long. V was trimmed by 0 bases and J by 3 bases, leaving 11 bases between them. The germline CDR1 and CDR2 sequences are SGHRS and YFSETQ. The CDR3 is CASSLGAGFTDTQYF. The CDR3 coding sequence is TGCGCCAGCAGCTTGGGGGCAGGTTTTACAGATACGCAGTATTTT.

This chain links TRBV4-1 with TRBJ2-1; TRBD1 matches at 12 bases. J was trimmed by 7 bases and V by 3 bases; bases with no gene match: 13. Germline loops: CDR1 MGHRA, CDR2 YSYEKL. The CDR3 is 18 amino acids. The CDR3 sequence: CASSQRYTGTGGLNEQFF. The CDR3 DNA reads TGCGCCAGCAGCCAGAGATACACCGGGACAGGGGGCTTGAATGAGCAGTTCTTC.

The genes are TRBV7-2 and TRBJ1-5; D might be TRBD1 (6 bases). V gave up 1 base and J gave up 2 bases, with 12 bases separating them. Germline V gene lookup returns CDR1 SGHTA and CDR2 FQGNSA. The CDR3 spans 16 residues. CDR3 coding DNA: TGTGCCAGCAGCTTAGAGAGGAACAGGGGCAATCAGCCCCAGCATTTT. It translates to CASSLERNRGNQPQHF.

CDR3 amino acids: CASSREVTRVGGGARDTQYF. CDR3 nucleotide sequence: TGTGCCAGCAGCCGGGAAGTGACCCGAGTGGGCGGGGGGGCCAGAGATACGCAGTATTTT. The genes are TRBV5-4 and TRBJ2-3; 9 bases are a match to TRBD2. Germline assignment: CDR1 SGHNT and CDR2 YYREEE (reference sequence). V shed 4 bases, J shed 5 bases, and the junction held 23 bases outside the gene matches. The CDR3 spans 20 residues.

V is TRBV5-4 and J is TRBJ2-1; 7 positions match TRBD2. The CDR3 is made up of 15 amino acids. V was clipped by 5 bases and J by 3 bases; unmatched bases: 8. Per germline, CDR1 SGHNT and CDR2 YYREEE (reference sequence). CDR3 amino acids: CASRSRLADYNEQFF. Here the CDR3 DNA reads TGTGCCAGCAGATCTAGGCTAGCGGACTACAATGAGCAGTTCTTC.

This clone was recorded a few times. The V and J genes are TRBV5-1 and TRBJ2-6, with D hard to call. The germline V gene has CDR1 SGHRS and CDR2 YFSETQ. Trimming pared 4 bases from V and 0 bases from J, leaving 5 bases between. The CDR3 contains 14 residues. The CDR3: CASSPDSGANVLTF. The CDR3 nucleotides are TGCGCCAGCAGCCCAGACTCTGGGGCCAACGTCCTGACTTTC. Full variable domain (outside the CDR3, taken from reference TRBV5-1 and TRBJ2-6): KAGVTQTPRYLIKTRGQQVTLSCSPISGHRSVSWYQQTPGQGLQFLFEYFSETQRNKGNFPGRFSGRQFSNSRSEMNVSTLELGDSALYLCASSPDSGANVLTFGAGSRLTVL.

This sequence joins TRBV19 and TRBJ1-5; 10 nucleotides line up with TRBD1. The trim removed 6 bases at V and 4 bases at J, leaving 9 bases unmatched. The germline gives CDR1 LNHDA, CDR2 SQIVND (reference sequence). This CDR3 region has 16 residues. The CDR3 protein is CASSLGDRGKNQPQHF. The DNA of the CDR3 is TGTGCCAGTAGCCTAGGGGACAGGGGAAAGAATCAGCCCCAGCATTTT.

This chain uses TRBV2 with TRBJ2-7, with a possible D match to TRBD2 (6 bases). Germline V gene sequence: CDR1 SNHLY, CDR2 FYNNEI. The V gene lost 3 bases and the J gene lost 6 bases, with 9 bases spanning the gap. The CDR3 consists of 12 residues. CDR3 in amino acids: CASSDDGGEQYF. DNA for the CDR3: TGTGCCAGCAGTGATGACGGGGGCGAGCAGTACTTC. Filled out from reference TRBV2 and TRBJ2-7, the complete variable domain reads EPEVTQTPSHQVTQMGQEVILRCVPISNHLYFYWYRQILGQKVEFLVSFYNNEISEKSEIFDDQFSVERPDGSNFTLKIRSTKLEDSAMYFCASSDDGGEQYFGPGTRLTVT.

This sequence joins TRBV20-1 and TRBJ1-1; D not resolved. CDR3 length: 11 amino acids. V was cut by 6 bases and J by 5 bases, with 10 bases left in between. Germline V lookup: CDR1 DFQATT, CDR2 SNEGSKA (reference sequence). The CDR3 here is CSATSATEAFF. CDR3 DNA sequence: TGCAGTGCCACTAGCGCAACTGAAGCTTTCTTT.

The chain has TRBV7-2 and TRBJ1-2, with 9 bases lining up with TRBD1. The CDR3 has 15 amino acids. Germline values: CDR1 SGHTA, CDR2 FQGNSA. The V gene end was trimmed by 0 bases and the J gene end by 8 bases; junction bases not matched to a gene: 7. The CDR3 sequence: CASSLAPTGGLGYTF. CDR3 in DNA: TGTGCCAGCAGCTTAGCCCCGACAGGGGGATTGGGCTACACCTTC.

The chain has TRBV5-1 and TRBJ2-2; 13 bases agree with TRBD2. V shed 1 base and J 6 bases; nucleotides not matched to a gene: 6. Germline V CDR1 and CDR2: SGHRS, YFSETQ. CDR3 size: 17 residues. In DNA, the CDR3 is TGCGCCAGCAGCTTGACTAGCGGGGGGGCCCAGCCCGGGGAGCTGTTTTTT. It codes for CASSLTSGGAQPGELFF.

The chain is built from TRBV7-9 and TRBJ1-2; D is possibly TRBD1 (6 bases). Germline CDR1 and CDR2: SEHNR and FQNEAQ (reference sequence). CDR3 length: 14 amino acids. The V and J ends lost 3 bases and 8 bases respectively, with 16 bases between them. CDR3 in DNA: TGTGCCAGCAGCTTCTCCGAGGGGGTGGAGGGCTACACCTTC. This encodes CASSFSEGVEGYTF.

The V gene is TRBV7-9, the J gene TRBJ1-1; D uncertain. The CDR3 runs 13 residues. CDR1 SEHNR and CDR2 FQNEAQ come from the germline V gene (reference sequence). V lost 10 bases and J lost 0, with 12 bases in between. The CDR3 sequence is CATRLVVNTEAFF. The CDR3 nucleotides read TGTGCCACCCGATTAGTGGTGAACACTGAAGCTTTCTTT.

The V and J genes are TRBV29-1 and TRBJ2-2; possible D gene TRBD1, 5 bases. The length of the CDR3 is 14 residues. Per germline, CDR1 SQVTM and CDR2 ANQGSEA. V was trimmed by 4 bases and J by 1 base, leaving 10 bases between them. The DNA of the CDR3 is TGCAGCGTTGTTGGACATTTGAACACCGGGGAGCTGTTTTTT. Translating gives CSVVGHLNTGELFF.

This chain joins TRBV29-1 and TRBJ2-3; D possibly corresponds to TRBD2 (6 bases). Trimming took 3 bases from V and 2 from J, leaving 27 bases between them. CDR1 is SQVTM, CDR2 ANQGSEA, per germline. The CDR3 totals 19 residues. CDR3 sequence (DNA): TGCAGCGTTGAGGGGACTTCTAGACCCGATTCCAGATACACAGATACGCAGTATTTT. Translation: CSVEGTSRPDSRYTDTQYF.

The chain uses TRBV5-8 and TRBJ2-4; 14 nucleotides align to TRBD2. Trimming removed 4 bases from V and 0 bases from J; junction bases left unmatched: 6. The CDR3 is made up of 18 amino acids. Germline-derived CDR1 and CDR2 are SGHTS and YDEGEE. CDR3 residues: CASSPGLAGGLAKNIQYF. For the CDR3, the DNA is TGTGCCAGCAGCCCCGGACTAGCGGGAGGTCTAGCCAAAAACATTCAGTACTTC.

This rearrangement joins TRBV7-2 to TRBJ2-7; 10 bases map to TRBD2. From germline, CDR1 is SGHTA and CDR2 FQGNSA. The CDR3 is 18 residues long. After removal of 4 bases from V and 0 bases from J, the junction contained 12 bases not matched to a gene. CDR3 nucleotides: TGTGCCAGCAGCTCCAGGGGATCTACTAGCGGGACCTCCTACGAGCAGTACTTC. Amino acid sequence: CASSSRGSTSGTSYEQYF.

This clone occurred once. This chain uses TRBV9 with TRBJ2-6; 8 bases match TRBD1. The CDR3 spans 16 residues. CDR1 SGDLS and CDR2 YYNGEE come from the germline V gene. Trimming cost V 4 bases and J 2 bases; bases outside gene matches: 5. CDR3 sequence: CASSRTTGAGANVLTF. CDR3 bases: TGTGCCAGCAGCAGAACGACAGGGGCTGGGGCCAACGTCCTGACTTTC.

The V call is TRBV5-1, the J call TRBJ1-2; D gene ambiguous. CDR3 size: 13 residues. Germline V CDR1 and CDR2: SGHRS, YFSETQ. V lost 0 bases to trimming and J lost 3 bases, with 6 bases between them. CDR3 coding DNA: TGCGCCAGCAGCTTGGCTCCTGACTATGGCTACACCTTC. Residues: CASSLAPDYGYTF.

The rearrangement uses TRBV7-9 and TRBJ2-7; tentative D call: TRBD2 (6 bases). Trimming pared 2 bases from V and 0 bases from J, leaving 11 bases between. Germline V gene data show CDR1 as SEHNR and CDR2 as FQNEAQ (reference sequence). The CDR3 sequence is 15 residues long. The CDR3 DNA reads TGTGCCAGCAGCTTATTCGTCGGGAGCTCCTACGAGCAGTACTTC. This codes for CASSLFVGSSYEQYF.

This clone was detected only once. This sequence joins TRBV9 and TRBJ2-5; the match to TRBD2 covers 8 bases. Germline assignment: CDR1 SGDLS and CDR2 YYNGEE. V shed 0 bases, J shed 2 bases, and the junction held 6 bases outside the gene matches. The CDR3 is made up of 16 amino acids. As DNA, the CDR3 is TGTGCCAGCAGCGTAGCTATCACTAGCGGACAAGAGACCCAGTACTTC. Protein sequence: CASSVAITSGQETQYF.

The chain is built from TRBV7-2 and TRBJ1-1; 10 bases line up with TRBD1. Trimming at V came to 5 bases and at J to 5 bases, leaving 5 bases not matched to a gene. Looked up from germline, CDR1 is SGHTA and CDR2 is FQGNSA. The CDR3 is made up of 14 amino acids. The CDR3 sequence is CASSRGQGQTEAFF. In nucleotides, the CDR3 is TGTGCCAGCAGCAGGGGACAGGGGCAGACTGAAGCTTTCTTT.

This chain joins TRBV6-6 and TRBJ2-3; D is uncertain. Looked up from germline, CDR1 is MNHNY and CDR2 is SVGAGI (reference sequence). V was trimmed by 6 bases and J by 3 bases, leaving 7 bases between them. The CDR3 loop spans 12 amino acids. In DNA form, the CDR3 reads TGTGCCAGCAGCGCTACGACAGATACGCAGTATTTT. It specifies CASSATTDTQYF.

The chain couples TRBV7-2 to TRBJ1-2; D might be TRBD1 (6 bases). There are 16 residues in the CDR3. The germline V and J ends were trimmed by 1 base and 6 bases, with 18 bases remaining between them. Looked up from germline, CDR1 is SGHTA and CDR2 is FQGNSA. This chain's CDR3 is CASSLEVQGLFNGYTF. In nucleotides, the CDR3 is TGTGCCAGCAGCTTAGAGGTACAGGGTCTCTTTAATGGCTACACCTTC.

This chain links TRBV18 with TRBJ1-1; D remains ambiguous. The germline gives CDR1 KGHSH, CDR2 LQKENI. The CDR3 totals 13 residues. V lost 1 base and J 3 bases, leaving 6 bases between the germline ends. The CDR3 DNA sequence: TGTGCCAGCTCACCACGGAGGGACACTGAAGCTTTCTTT. This sequence encodes CASSPRRDTEAFF. Combining the CDR3 with reference TRBV18 and TRBJ1-1 gives the whole variable domain NAGVMQNPRHLVRRRGQEARLRCSPMKGHSHVYWYRQLPEEGLKFMVYLQKENIIDESGMPKERFSAEFPKEGPSILRIQQVVRGDSAAYFCASSPRRDTEAFFGQGTRLTVV.

The chain employs TRBV4-2 and TRBJ2-2; 9 positions match TRBD2. CDR1 and CDR2 from the germline V gene are LGHNA and YNFKEQ. The CDR3 is 18 residues long. Trimming cost V 4 bases and J 1 base; bases outside gene matches: 10. The CDR3 is CASSLEVASGKNTGELFF. Here the CDR3 DNA reads TGTGCCAGCAGCCTAGAGGTGGCTAGCGGGAAGAACACCGGGGAGCTGTTTTTT.